These T cell receptor beta chains were read from a single sample in a study of T cell responses to AZD1222 COVID-19 vaccine. Assay: immunoSEQ multiplex PCR; the TCRdb copy retains only in-frame clones and omits some. The sample lists under 110,000 clones, roughly 84% occurring once. The sequenced sample was peripheral blood, obtained on day 0 of AZD1222 vaccination. These receptors originate from an adult in good health. CDR3s include the opening cysteine and the closing phenylalanine or tryptophan. A D gene is named only where the DNA matches it firmly. A clone size is listed for some rows: how often the clone was seen (once, few, many), or a class if it is expanded.

d_gene: TRBD2; abundance: -; j_gene: TRBJ2-7; v_gene: TRBV7-6; CDR3aa: CASSLELAGGSHEQYF; CDR3nt: TGTGCCAGCAGCTTAGAGCTAGCGGGAGGAAGCCACGAGCAGTACTTC
d_gene: -; abundance: -; j_gene: TRBJ2-7; v_gene: TRBV27; CDR3aa: CASSLGTSYEQYF; CDR3nt: TGTGCCAGCAGTTTAGGGACAAGCTACGAGCAGTACTTC
d_gene: TRBD2; abundance: once; j_gene: TRBJ2-2; v_gene: TRBV7-3; CDR3aa: CASSSHSGSYTGELFF; CDR3nt: TGTGCCAGCAGCTCGCATAGCGGGAGCTACACCGGGGAGCTGTTTTTT
d_gene: -; abundance: -; j_gene: TRBJ2-2; v_gene: TRBV12-2; CDR3aa: CASRLQTTAGELFF; CDR3nt: TGTGCAAGTCGCTTGCAGACCACGGCCGGGGAGCTGTTTTTT
d_gene: -; abundance: -; j_gene: TRBJ1-1; v_gene: TRBV19; CDR3aa: CASSIEDGEAFF; CDR3nt: TGTGCCAGTAGTATAGAGGACGGTGAAGCTTTCTTT
d_gene: -; abundance: -; j_gene: TRBJ2-7; v_gene: TRBV19; CDR3aa: CASSISPGSYEQYF; CDR3nt: TGTGCCAGCAGTATAAGCCCGGGATCCTACGAGCAGTACTTC
d_gene: -; abundance: -; j_gene: TRBJ2-5; v_gene: TRBV28; CDR3aa: CASSPGTERQDQYF; CDR3nt: TGTGCCAGCAGCCCCGGGACGGAGAGACAGGACCAGTACTTC
d_gene: -; abundance: -; j_gene: TRBJ2-7; v_gene: TRBV15; CDR3aa: CATSRPSRPEQYF; CDR3nt: TGTGCCACCAGCAGACCGTCCCGACCGGAACAGTACTTC
d_gene: TRBD1; abundance: -; j_gene: TRBJ2-3; v_gene: TRBV7-2; CDR3aa: CASSSQGDASTDTQYF; CDR3nt: TGTGCCAGCAGCTCTCAGGGGGATGCTAGCACAGATACGCAGTATTTT
d_gene: -; abundance: -; j_gene: TRBJ2-1; v_gene: TRBV19; CDR3aa: CASRRDNDEQFF; CDR3nt: TGTGCCAGTAGAAGGGATAACGATGAGCAGTTCTTC
d_gene: -; abundance: -; j_gene: TRBJ1-2; v_gene: TRBV28; CDR3aa: CASSSYRNYGYTF; CDR3nt: TGTGCCAGCAGTTCGTACCGTAACTATGGCTACACCTTC
d_gene: -; abundance: few; j_gene: TRBJ1-5; v_gene: TRBV6-5; CDR3aa: CASRSSRDQPQHF; CDR3nt: TGTGCCAGCAGGTCAAGCAGGGATCAGCCCCAGCATTTT
d_gene: TRBD1; abundance: once; j_gene: TRBJ1-5; v_gene: TRBV2; CDR3aa: CASSEAGQDNQPQHF; CDR3nt: TGTGCCAGCAGTGAAGCGGGACAGGACAATCAGCCCCAGCATTTT
d_gene: -; abundance: -; j_gene: TRBJ1-1; v_gene: TRBV18; CDR3aa: CASSPGQNTEAFF; CDR3nt: TGTGCCAGCTCACCGGGACAGAACACTGAAGCTTTCTTT
d_gene: -; abundance: -; j_gene: TRBJ2-5; v_gene: TRBV29-1; CDR3aa: CSVEAVKETQYF; CDR3nt: TGCAGCGTTGAAGCGGTGAAAGAGACCCAGTACTTC
d_gene: -; abundance: once; j_gene: TRBJ1-6; v_gene: TRBV6-7; CDR3aa: CASKRETPTRNNSPLHF; CDR3nt: TGTGCCAGCAAGAGAGAAACTCCAACACGCAATAATTCACCCCTCCACTTT
d_gene: -; abundance: -; j_gene: TRBJ1-1; v_gene: TRBV30; CDR3aa: CAWSRAPKDTEAFF; CDR3nt: TGTGCCTGGAGTAGGGCGCCGAAGGACACTGAAGCTTTCTTT
d_gene: -; abundance: -; j_gene: TRBJ2-2; v_gene: TRBV5-4; CDR3aa: CASSLAGGSGVELFF; CDR3nt: TGTGCCAGCAGCTTGGCTGGGGGGTCCGGTGTGGAGCTGTTTTTT
d_gene: TRBD1; abundance: -; j_gene: TRBJ1-5; v_gene: TRBV19; CDR3aa: CASTRTGVSGQPQHF; CDR3nt: TGTGCCAGTACCCGAACAGGGGTCTCCGGTCAGCCCCAGCATTTT
d_gene: TRBD2; abundance: -; j_gene: TRBJ2-7; v_gene: TRBV3-1/TRBV3-2; CDR3aa: CASSLWTSVYEQYF; CDR3nt: TGTGCCAGCAGCCTTTGGACTAGCGTCTACGAGCAGTACTTC
d_gene: TRBD2; abundance: -; j_gene: TRBJ2-5; v_gene: TRBV5-4; CDR3aa: CASSSPGAGGETQYF; CDR3nt: TGTGCCAGCAGCTCCCCGGGGGCGGGAGGGGAGACCCAGTACTTC
d_gene: TRBD1; abundance: -; j_gene: TRBJ2-7; v_gene: TRBV5-4; CDR3aa: CASSLGDRTYEQYF; CDR3nt: TGTGCCAGCAGCTTGGGGGACAGGACCTACGAGCAGTACTTC
d_gene: TRBD1; abundance: -; j_gene: TRBJ2-6; v_gene: TRBV11-1; CDR3aa: CASSTGDRGRANVLTF; CDR3nt: TGTGCCAGCAGCACTGGAGACAGGGGTAGGGCCAACGTCCTGACTTTC
d_gene: -; abundance: -; j_gene: TRBJ1-5; v_gene: TRBV28; CDR3aa: CASSPLIQPQHF; CDR3nt: TGTGCCAGCAGCCCTCTCATCCAGCCCCAGCATTTT